This T cell receptor beta chain was sequenced in a study of T cell responses to AZD1222 COVID-19 vaccine. Study-wide points: Donors were mostly white British, more females; clonal diversity possibly underestimated. Repertoire collection took place solely once the T cell response had peaked.

For this clone: The target antigen is unknown.

This table comes from immunoSEQ multiplex PCR, and its TCRdb copy is limited to in-frame clones, with some not included. Found here are 85,000 to 90,000 clones, about nine tenths of them singletons; the top ten hold roughly 5.2%. Pooling covered second doses at about 4 or about 12 weeks. V was clipped by 1 base and J by 8 bases, with 14 bases between them. The CDR3 has 14 amino acids. Germline lookup yields CDR1 MGHRA and CDR2 YSYEKL. This TCR was recovered from an adult who received the AZD1222 COVID-19 vaccine. The chain joins TRBV4-1 to TRBJ1-2; D is unclear. Sequenced material: peripheral blood, taken 28 days after the second AZD1222 dose. CDR3 DNA sequence: TGCGCCAGCAGCCAAGGGGTCGACGGTTGGGGCTACACCTTC. Protein sequence: CASSQGVDGWGYTF.